The 17 T cell receptor beta chains presented below share a single source sample, sequenced in a study of graft-versus-host responses after intestinal transplantation (dated by TCRdb to the early 2020s). Receptor amplification or capture employed the immunoSEQ multiplex PCR assay. What TCRdb holds here is the immuneACCESS table cut down to in-frame rearrangements. Part of the clones is not present; checked against another copy, under half of the missing clones reflect an unresolved V gene, and the others are unexplained. Across this sample there are about 89,000 clones, with roughly nine tenths seen only once. 0.1% of the sample goes to the ten largest clones. The sample's time point label, in plain terms: cells obtained before transplantation from donor or recipient. Their specific antigens are unknown. Sequenced here: unstimulated CD4+ T cells sorted from spleen or lymph node cells, sampled before intestinal transplant. The receptors stem from a human donor who received an intestinal transplant.

This chain uses TRBV18 with TRBJ1-5; 9 bases line up with TRBD1. Germline V gene sequence: CDR1 KGHSH, CDR2 LQKENI. The V gene end was trimmed by 6 bases and the J gene end by 4 bases; junction bases not matched to a gene: 10. There are 16 residues in the CDR3. The CDR3 sequence: CASSLTGGEVNQPQHF. In DNA, the CDR3 is TGTGCCAGCTCCCTGACAGGGGGAGAGGTTAATCAGCCCCAGCATTTT.

The chain combines TRBV9 with TRBJ2-7; D ambiguous. This CDR3 has 13 residues. V dropped 4 bases and J dropped 10 bases, with 18 bases sitting between them. In germline, CDR1 is SGDLS, CDR2 YYNGEE. The CDR3 is CASSSSLSTVQYF. DNA for the CDR3: TGTGCCAGCAGCTCCTCCCTATCTACGGTTCAGTACTTC.

The rearrangement links TRBV4-3 to TRBJ1-2; tentative D call: TRBD1 (6 bases). Trimming stripped 0 bases from V and 4 bases from J, with 15 bases between. CDR1 and CDR2 from the germline V gene are LGHNA and YSLEER. CDR3 length equals 16 residues. The CDR3 nucleotides are TGCGCCAGCAGCCAAGATGAGGGGGTAGGCCTCTATGGCTACACCTTC. Protein: CASSQDEGVGLYGYTF.

CDR3 nucleotide sequence: TGTGCCAGCAGCTTAGTAGGGGTCGAGGAGACCCAGTACTTC. Translated: CASSLVGVEETQYF. The V and J genes are TRBV7-2 and TRBJ2-5; tentatively, D is TRBD1 (5 bases). This CDR3 comprises 14 residues. Germline V gene sequence: CDR1 SGHTA, CDR2 FQGNSA. Deletions cut 1 base from V and 5 bases from J, with 11 bases between.

A note on this clone: Other DNA sequences in the sample encode the same CDR3. The CDR3, as DNA: TGCGCCAGCAGCCAAGATATGAACACTGAAGCTTTCTTT. Its translation: CASSQDMNTEAFF. The chain employs TRBV4-3 and TRBJ1-1; no definite D call. The CDR3 is 13 amino acids. The V gene lost 0 bases and the J gene lost 0 bases, with 2 bases spanning the gap. In germline, CDR1 is LGHNA, CDR2 YSLEER.

This clone was observed a single time. The V gene is TRBV19, the J gene TRBJ2-7; TRBD1 is a possible D gene (5 bases). The germline gives CDR1 LNHDA, CDR2 SQIVND (reference sequence). Deletions cut 0 bases from V and 5 bases from J, with 14 bases between. The CDR3 loop spans 15 amino acids. The CDR3 DNA reads as TGTGCCAGTAGTATAGATCGGACATCTATAAACGAGCAGTACTTC. As protein: CASSIDRTSINEQYF.

This chain connects TRBV5-1 to TRBJ2-7, with TRBD1 matching 9 bases. Germline assignment: CDR1 SGHRS and CDR2 YFSETQ. The CDR3 covers 14 residues. V shed 2 bases, J shed 5 bases, and the junction held 5 bases outside the gene matches. CDR3 bases: TGCGCCAGCAGCTTTCGGACAGGGGCAGACGAGCAGTACTTC. Its protein product is CASSFRTGADEQYF.

J is TRBJ1-6 and V is TRBV30, with D hard to call. The CDR3 spans 12 residues. Germline loops: CDR1 GTSNPN, CDR2 SVGIG (reference sequence). Trimming took off 5 bases at V and 9 bases at J, with 11 bases between the two ends. This chain's CDR3 is CAWYRRGSPLHF. The CDR3 bases are TGTGCCTGGTATAGGAGAGGTTCACCCCTCCACTTT.

The V and J genes are TRBV2 and TRBJ1-1; 7 bases align to TRBD1. CDR1 SNHLY and CDR2 FYNNEI come from the germline V gene. The J segment lost 7 bases and the V segment lost 5 bases, leaving 4 bases of the junction unmatched. CDR3 length: 12 amino acids. The chain's CDR3 is CASSKNRGEAFF. CDR3 bases: TGTGCCAGCAGTAAGAACAGGGGTGAAGCTTTCTTT.

The CDR3 spells CASSPRQGAGETQYF. CDR3 bases: TGTGCCAGCTCACCCCGACAGGGGGCAGGGGAGACCCAGTACTTC. The rearrangement joins TRBV18 to TRBJ2-5, with 10 bases aligning to TRBD1. CDR3 length: 15 residues. The germline V gene has CDR1 KGHSH and CDR2 LQKENI. J gave up 5 bases and V 3 bases, and 6 bases lay outside the gene matches.

The chain employs TRBV9 and TRBJ1-3; D unresolved. Germline V gene data show CDR1 as SGDLS and CDR2 as YYNGEE. The CDR3 is made up of 14 amino acids. Trimming shortened V by 0 bases and J by 4 bases, and 8 bases separated the two germline ends. The CDR3 protein is CASSVAGTGNTIYF. In DNA form, the CDR3 reads TGTGCCAGCAGCGTAGCTGGCACGGGAAACACCATATATTTT.

The chain combines TRBV7-6 with TRBJ2-7, with 11 bases identical to TRBD1. This CDR3 is built from 17 residues. Germline V gene sequence: CDR1 SGHVS, CDR2 FNYEAQ. V shed 5 bases and J 1 base; nucleotides not matched to a gene: 10. The CDR3 loop is CASSRYPGQGESYEQYF. The DNA for the CDR3 is TGTGCCAGCAGCCGTTATCCGGGACAGGGGGAATCCTACGAGCAGTACTTC.

This sequence joins TRBV27 and TRBJ2-7; D call uncertain. Looked up from germline, CDR1 is MNHEY and CDR2 is SMNVEV (reference sequence). V lost 3 bases to trimming and J lost 3 bases, with 9 bases between them. This CDR3 comprises 13 residues. Here the CDR3 reads CASSFSPGYEQYF. CDR3 bases: TGTGCCAGCAGTTTCTCCCCCGGCTACGAGCAGTACTTC.

This rearrangement joins TRBV7-9 to TRBJ1-1; 7 nucleotides agree with TRBD1. CDR3 length: 13 residues. Germline CDR1 SEHNR, CDR2 FQNEAQ (reference sequence). The ends lost 3 bases at V and 6 bases at J; junction bases unmatched: 4. CDR3 amino acids: CASSFDREAEAFF. The CDR3 DNA sequence: TGTGCCAGCAGCTTTGACAGGGAGGCTGAAGCTTTCTTT.

The V and J genes are TRBV7-2 and TRBJ1-1, with TRBD1 as a possible D gene (5 bases). Germline CDR1 and CDR2: SGHTA and FQGNSA. This CDR3 comprises 16 residues. V dropped 3 bases and J dropped 3 bases, with 17 bases sitting between them. CDR3 bases: TGTGCCAGCAGCTTGGGGGTTGGAGGGTTATACACTGAAGCTTTCTTT. Translated: CASSLGVGGLYTEAFF.

The chain is built from TRBV7-2 and TRBJ2-3, with D possibly being TRBD1 (5 bases). The germline gives CDR1 SGHTA, CDR2 FQGNSA. V lost 11 bases, J lost 1 base, and 16 bases lay in between. CDR3 size: 14 residues. The CDR3 region has the DNA TGTGCCTTCAAAGGGGCCGCGGGCACAGATACGCAGTATTTT. Translating gives CAFKGAAGTDTQYF. Drawing the rest from reference TRBV7-2 and TRBJ2-3, the complete variable domain is GAGVSQSPSNKVTEKGKDVELRCDPISGHTALYWYRQSLGQGLEFLIYFQGNSAPDKSGLPSDRFSAERTGGSVSTLTIQRTQQEDSAVYLCAFKGAAGTDTQYFGPGTRLTVL.

The chain recombines TRBV11-2 with TRBJ2-2; D is unresolved. Trimming left V 5 bases short and J 6 bases short, with 19 bases between. This CDR3 contains 16 residues. In germline, CDR1 is SGHAT, CDR2 FQNNGV. CDR3 DNA sequence: TGTGCCAGCAGCCAAATTAGAGGAATCGTCGCCGGGGAGCTGTTTTTT. Protein product: CASSQIRGIVAGELFF.